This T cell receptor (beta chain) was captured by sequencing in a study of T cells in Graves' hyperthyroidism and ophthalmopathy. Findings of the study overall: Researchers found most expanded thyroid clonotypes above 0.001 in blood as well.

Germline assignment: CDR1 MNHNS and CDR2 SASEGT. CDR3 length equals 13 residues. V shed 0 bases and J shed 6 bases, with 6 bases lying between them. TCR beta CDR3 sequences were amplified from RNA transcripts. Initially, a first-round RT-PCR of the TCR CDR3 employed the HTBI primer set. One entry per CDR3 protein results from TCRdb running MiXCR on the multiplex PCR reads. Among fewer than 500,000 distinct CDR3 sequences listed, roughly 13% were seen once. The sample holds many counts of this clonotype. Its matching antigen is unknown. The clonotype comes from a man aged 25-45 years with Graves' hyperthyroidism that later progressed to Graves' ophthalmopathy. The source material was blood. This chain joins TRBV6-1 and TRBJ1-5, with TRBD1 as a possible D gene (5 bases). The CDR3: CASSEAGVQPQHF. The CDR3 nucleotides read TGTGCCAGCAGTGAAGCAGGGGTTCAGCCCCAGCATTTT.